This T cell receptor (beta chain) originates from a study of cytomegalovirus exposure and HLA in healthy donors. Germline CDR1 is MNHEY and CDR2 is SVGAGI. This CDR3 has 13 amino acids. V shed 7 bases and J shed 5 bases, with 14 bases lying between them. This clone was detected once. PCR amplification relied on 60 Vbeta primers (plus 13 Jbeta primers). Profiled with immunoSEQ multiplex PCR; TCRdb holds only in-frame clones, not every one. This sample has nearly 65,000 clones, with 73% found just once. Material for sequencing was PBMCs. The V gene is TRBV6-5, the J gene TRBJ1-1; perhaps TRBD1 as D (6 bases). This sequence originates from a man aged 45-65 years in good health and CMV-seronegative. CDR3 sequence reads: CASNVNRETEAFF. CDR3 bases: TGTGCCAGCAACGTTAACAGGGAAACTGAAGCTTTCTTT.